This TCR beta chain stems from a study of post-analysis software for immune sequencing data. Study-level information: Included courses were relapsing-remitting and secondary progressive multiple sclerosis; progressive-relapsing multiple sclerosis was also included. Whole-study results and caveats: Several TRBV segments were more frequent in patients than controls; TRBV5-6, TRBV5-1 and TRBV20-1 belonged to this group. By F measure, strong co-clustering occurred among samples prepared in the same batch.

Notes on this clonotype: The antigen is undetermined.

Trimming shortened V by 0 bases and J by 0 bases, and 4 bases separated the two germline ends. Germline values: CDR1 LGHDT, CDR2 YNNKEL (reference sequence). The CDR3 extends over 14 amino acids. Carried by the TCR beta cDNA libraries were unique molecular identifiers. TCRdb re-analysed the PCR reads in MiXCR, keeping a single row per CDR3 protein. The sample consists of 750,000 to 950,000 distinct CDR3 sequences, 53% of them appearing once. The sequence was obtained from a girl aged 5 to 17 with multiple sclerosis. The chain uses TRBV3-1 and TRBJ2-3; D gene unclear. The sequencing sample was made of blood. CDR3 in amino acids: CASSQDRSTDTQYF. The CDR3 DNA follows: TGTGCCAGCAGCCAAGACAGGAGCACAGATACGCAGTATTTT.